The clone carrying this T cell receptor (beta chain) was picked up a small number of times. Its antigen is as yet unknown. These data belong to a study of metastatic and nonmetastatic thyroid tumors. Study in general: Repertoires were compared across blood and tumor or nodule tissue from malignant and benign thyroid patients.

Using MiXCR, TCRdb reanalyzed the PCR reads. This sample has 32,000 or so clones, with 17% found just once. CDR3 length: 12 amino acids. V was shortened by 6 bases and J by 7 bases, with 12 bases between the two germline ends. Looked up from germline, CDR1 is MNHEY and CDR2 is SVGEGT. Study results and limitations: Reports indicated that malignant thyroid tumors showed significantly higher TCR beta diversity than benign nodules did, in blood and tumor.

Thyroid surgery was preceded by no treatment in any patient. This chain joins TRBV6-2 or TRBV6-3 and TRBJ1-2, with D hard to call. The TCR was taken from a male donor with papillary thyroid cancer or a benign thyroid nodule (not recorded which). Some clones in this sample may be carry-over from other donors' samples. The sequenced sample consisted of blood. The CDR3 loop is CASRPRGGGYTF. As DNA, the CDR3 is TGTGCCAGCAGGCCACGTGGCGGTGGCTACACCTTC.